Listed here is a single T cell receptor (beta chain). As yet, its antigen is unknown. The data stem from a study of CD8 T cells in ankylosing spondylitis. Broader study findings: The disease-linked clones had a CD8+ phenotype and low blood frequencies. A TCR beta motif of under ten highly homologous variants seemed to mark ankylosing spondylitis blood.

Quantitative barcoded 5'-RACE was used to prepare TCR beta libraries. One entry per CDR3 protein results from TCRdb running MiXCR on the 5' RACE reads. The repertoire holds around 540,000 distinct CDR3 sequences, with approximately 12% as singletons. The CDR3 runs 13 residues. Germline V CDR1 and CDR2: MNHNY, SVGAGI (reference sequence). Deletions cut 2 bases from V and 5 bases from J, with 9 bases between. The receptor's source is a male donor with ankylosing spondylitis. The sequenced material came from blood, either unsorted or a sorted T cell fraction (not recorded which). The rearrangement uses TRBV6-6 and TRBJ2-5; D not resolved. The CDR3 protein is CASSYLGLETQYF. In DNA form, the CDR3 reads TGTGCCAGCAGTTACCTAGGGTTGGAGACCCAGTACTTC.